Listed here are 26 T cell receptor beta chains from one sample, sequenced in a study of beta chain features in type 1 diabetes (dated by TCRdb to the late 2010s). No antigen has been assigned to these receptors. Library preparation employed the immunoSEQ multiplex PCR assay. The High Capacity cDNA Reverse Transcription Kit was used to reverse transcribe all of the isolated RNA, meaning that expressed TCRB transcripts were what got sequenced. In TCRdb, the immuneACCESS table is reduced to in-frame sequences with V and J assigned. These tables do not hold every clone; where another copy was compared, an unresolved V gene accounts for under half, and the others remain unexplained. This sample lists 150,000 to 190,000 clones; around 10% were detected once. The top ten clones comprise more than 0.45% of the sample. Beyond this particular receptor, the publication reports: A moderate but significant shortening of TCRB CDR3 length was observed in type 1 diabetes patients in all four CD4+ subsets.

Sequencing input: central memory CD4+ T cells from blood. The receptors here all came from a man aged 25 to 40 with type 1 diabetes.

The CDR3 region has the DNA TGTGCCAGCAGCTTAGACAGGGACACTGAAGCTTTCTTT. Protein sequence: CASSLDRDTEAFF. The chain has TRBV7-9 and TRBJ1-1; possible D gene TRBD1, 6 bases. The CDR3 is 13 amino acids. The ends were cut back, 1 base at V and 3 bases at J, with 6 bases in the middle. Per the germline V gene, CDR1 is SEHNR and CDR2 is FQNEAQ (reference sequence).

This chain links TRBV2 with TRBJ1-3; tentative D call: TRBD1 (6 bases). Between the trimmed V and J ends, which lost 7 bases and 4 bases, there was a span of 14 bases. Germline CDR1 and CDR2: SNHLY and FYNNEI. CDR3 size: 14 residues. CDR3 nucleotides: TGTGCCAGCATATCACAGGGTGCCGGAAACACCATATATTTT. This gives the protein CASISQGAGNTIYF.

Only a few counts were recorded for this clone. The chain has TRBV5-4 and TRBJ2-2; 8 positions agree with TRBD1. After removal of 6 bases from V and 7 bases from J, the junction contained 5 bases not matched to a gene. CDR1 SGHNT and CDR2 YYREEE come from the germline V gene (reference sequence). The CDR3 totals 13 residues. CDR3 protein: CASKDRAIGELFF. The DNA of the CDR3 is TGTGCCAGCAAGGACAGGGCGATCGGGGAGCTGTTTTTT.

This clone was counted a few times. The V call is TRBV11-1, the J call TRBJ2-2, with 9 nucleotides matching TRBD1. CDR1 SGHAT and CDR2 FQDESV come from the germline V gene (reference sequence). This CDR3 comprises 18 residues. Losses at the gene ends were 3 bases for V and 6 bases for J; bases not matched to a gene: 14. CDR3 region: CASSFSKGQGNTAGELFF. The CDR3 bases are TGTGCCAGCAGCTTTTCTAAGGGACAGGGTAATACCGCCGGGGAGCTGTTTTTT.

This clone was seen only a few times. This sequence joins TRBV2 and TRBJ2-1; TRBD2 aligns across 7 bases. Trimming removed 0 bases from V and 4 bases from J; junction bases left unmatched: 9. CDR1 and CDR2 from the germline V gene are SNHLY and FYNNEI. The CDR3 sequence is 17 residues long. The CDR3 DNA is TGTGCCAGCAGTGAAGCGCTTCTGGGGACTACATACAATGAGCAGTTCTTC. It encodes CASSEALLGTTYNEQFF.

A note on this clone: The junction and the germline gene differ at one end; a read error may be behind it. The gene calls are TRBV18 and TRBJ1-5; 10 bases map to TRBD1. Germline-derived CDR1 and CDR2 are KGHSH and LQKENI. The CDR3 has 16 residues. The CDR3 nucleotides are TGTCCCAGCTCACCAACGGGGACAGGGGGCAATCAGCCCCAGCATTTT. It yields the protein CPSSPTGTGGNQPQHF.

This clone appeared a few times. The V gene is TRBV28, the J gene TRBJ2-7, with TRBD1 identical over 8 bases. Germline V gene sequence: CDR1 MDHEN, CDR2 SYDVKM. The CDR3 runs 12 residues. The V segment lost 8 bases and the J segment 6 bases; nucleotides outside the gene matches: 6. The CDR3 here is CASGGQASEQYF. CDR3 nucleotide sequence: TGTGCCAGCGGGGGACAGGCATCCGAGCAGTACTTC.

V gene TRBV7-9 combines with J gene TRBJ1-1, with a possible D match to TRBD1 (6 bases). CDR3 length: 15 amino acids. Germline CDR1 SEHNR, CDR2 FQNEAQ (reference sequence). V dropped 7 bases and J dropped 3 bases, with 18 bases sitting between them. CDR3 DNA sequence: TGTGCCAGCAAGGGAGGGGGTGGCCAGGACACTGAAGCTTTCTTT. Protein sequence: CASKGGGGQDTEAFF.

This clone was seen a few times. The chain couples TRBV7-9 to TRBJ2-3, with D hard to call. The V gene's germline CDR1 is SEHNR and CDR2 FQNEAQ (reference sequence). V was pared by 6 bases and J by 1 base, with 8 bases between. The CDR3 runs 13 residues. In DNA form, the CDR3 reads TGTGCCAGCAGATCTTCAGGCACAGATACGCAGTATTTT. Its protein is CASRSSGTDTQYF.

The chain couples TRBV27 to TRBJ2-7, with 9 bases fitting TRBD2. Trimming took 3 bases from V and 6 from J; bases not matched to a gene: 6. The germline V gene encodes CDR1 MNHEY and CDR2 SMNVEV (reference sequence). The CDR3 extends over 14 amino acids. CDR3 protein: CASSLREGRFEQYF. The CDR3 region has the DNA TGTGCCAGCAGTTTGCGGGAGGGCCGTTTCGAGCAGTACTTC.

The rearrangement uses TRBV30 and TRBJ2-2; TRBD2 matches at 8 bases. The CDR3 loop spans 16 amino acids. Trimming at V came to 4 bases and at J to 4 bases, leaving 11 bases not matched to a gene. The V gene's germline CDR1 is GTSNPN and CDR2 SVGIG (reference sequence). The CDR3 DNA follows: TGTGCCTGGACCTCCGGGACTAGGGGGATCACCGGGGAGCTGTTTTTT. Residues: CAWTSGTRGITGELFF.

The V and J genes are TRBV29-1 and TRBJ2-5; possibly TRBD1 or TRBD2 for D (6 bases each). The tail of the sequence fits TRBJ2-7 better, so the J call may be wrong. The CDR3 is made up of 13 amino acids. CDR1 and CDR2 (germline): SQVTM, ANQGSEA. CDR3 sequence (DNA): TGCAGCGTTGCGGGGGCAGGGGACTACGAGCAGTACTTC. Translated, it gives CSVAGAGDYEQYF.

The chain recombines TRBV7-2 with TRBJ1-3; no clear D. The V end lost 5 bases, the J end lost 1 base, and 6 bases lay between the germline ends. Looked up from germline, CDR1 is SGHTA and CDR2 is FQGNSA. The CDR3 runs 13 residues. CDR3 sequence (DNA): TGTGCCAGCAGCCCCGTATCTGGAAACACCATATATTTT. Translation gives CASSPVSGNTIYF.

The V and J genes are TRBV7-2 and TRBJ2-7; no firm D call. This CDR3 is built from 14 residues. Germline V gives CDR1 SGHTA, CDR2 FQGNSA. The V and J ends lost 0 bases and 7 bases respectively, with 13 bases between them. The CDR3 region has the DNA TGTGCCAGCAGCTTAGCACCGGGTGTTTATGAGCAGTACTTC. This gives the protein CASSLAPGVYEQYF. The whole variable domain, filled in from reference TRBV7-2 and TRBJ2-7, reads GAGVSQSPSNKVTEKGKDVELRCDPISGHTALYWYRQSLGQGLEFLIYFQGNSAPDKSGLPSDRFSAERTGGSVSTLTIQRTQQEDSAVYLCASSLAPGVYEQYFGPGTRLTVT.

This clone came up a few times. The V and J genes are TRBV19 and TRBJ2-3; 12 nucleotides agree with TRBD2. Germline lookup yields CDR1 LNHDA and CDR2 SQIVND (reference sequence). There are 16 residues in the CDR3. Losses at the gene ends were 5 bases for V and 5 bases for J; bases not matched to a gene: 8. CDR3 DNA: TGTGCCAGTAGTCCCATGAGACTAGCGGGAGTAGATACGCAGTATTTT. Translating gives CASSPMRLAGVDTQYF.

Only a few counts were recorded for this clone. The CDR3 protein is CASSLSSGSMDTQYF. The CDR3 nucleotides are TGTGCCAGCAGCTTGTCTAGCGGGAGTATGGATACGCAGTATTTT. This chain uses TRBV7-3 with TRBJ2-3; 10 nucleotides match TRBD2. CDR3 length: 15 amino acids. Germline assignment: CDR1 SGHTA and CDR2 FQGTGA. The J segment lost 6 bases and the V segment lost 3 bases, leaving 6 bases of the junction unmatched.

The J gene is TRBJ2-3, the V gene TRBV7-2; no clear D. The CDR3 length is 14 residues. V lost 0 bases and J 2 bases, leaving 6 bases between the germline ends. Germline V gives CDR1 SGHTA, CDR2 FQGNSA. The CDR3 coding sequence is TGTGCCAGCAGCTTAGCTCCACTCACAGATACGCAGTATTTT. Its translation: CASSLAPLTDTQYF.

J is TRBJ2-7 and V is TRBV6-6; weak D call: TRBD2 (5 bases). The CDR3 loop spans 14 amino acids. V lost 0 bases to trimming and J lost 2 bases, with 8 bases between them. Germline loops: CDR1 MNHNY, CDR2 SVGAGI (reference sequence). The CDR3 DNA sequence: TGTGCCAGCAGTTACTCAGCGGAGACCTACGAGCAGTACTTC. This sequence encodes CASSYSAETYEQYF.

V usage is TRBV28 and J usage is TRBJ2-6; D might be TRBD1 (6 bases). Germline-derived CDR1 and CDR2 are MDHEN and SYDVKM. This CDR3 has 15 amino acids. Trimming removed 5 bases from V and 2 bases from J, with 10 bases in between. The CDR3 loop is CASSETGTGANVLTF. DNA of the CDR3: TGTGCCAGCAGTGAGACAGGAACTGGGGCCAACGTCCTGACTTTC.

This clone was counted between two and nine times. J is TRBJ2-5 and V is TRBV13, with TRBD1 matching 8 bases. This CDR3 comprises 13 residues. Germline CDR1 and CDR2: PRHDT and FYEKMQ (reference sequence). Germline trimming cut 5 bases from V and 5 bases from J; bases unmatched to any gene: 4. CDR3 protein: CASSVRTGETQYF. In DNA form, the CDR3 reads TGTGCCAGCAGCGTCCGGACAGGGGAGACCCAGTACTTC. The full variable domain, rest sourced from reference TRBV13 and TRBJ2-5, is AAGVIQSPRHLIKEKRETATLKCYPIPRHDTVYWYQQGPGQDPQFLISFYEKMQSDKGSIPDRFSAQQFSDYHSELNMSSLELGDSALYFCASSVRTGETQYFGPGTRLLVL.

This clone was counted between two and nine times. V is TRBV7-8 and J is TRBJ2-3; no reliable D call. V dropped 7 bases and J dropped 6 bases, with 14 bases sitting between them. The CDR3 contains 13 residues. Germline V gene sequence: CDR1 SGHVS, CDR2 FQNEAQ. The CDR3 DNA sequence: TGTGCCAGCACCTCGCCCGCTACTGATACGCAGTATTTT. This encodes CASTSPATDTQYF.

This clone has more than one count but fewer than ten. The CDR3 sequence is CASSSGRGADTEAFF. The CDR3 nucleotides are TGTGCCAGTAGTAGCGGCCGGGGGGCTGACACTGAAGCTTTCTTT. The rearrangement joins TRBV19 to TRBJ1-1; a possible D gene is TRBD1 (6 bases). V dropped 4 bases and J dropped 3 bases, with 15 bases sitting between them. In germline, CDR1 is LNHDA, CDR2 SQIVND (reference sequence). The CDR3 covers 15 residues. Combining the CDR3 with reference TRBV19 and TRBJ1-1 gives the whole variable domain DGGITQSPKYLFRKEGQNVTLSCEQNLNHDAMYWYRQDPGQGLRLIYYSQIVNDFQKGDIAEGYSVSREKKESFPLTVTSAQKNPTAFYLCASSSGRGADTEAFFGQGTRLTVV.

This clone was counted only a few times. This chain uses TRBV7-9 with TRBJ2-5; TRBD2 matches at 7 bases. CDR3 length equals 14 residues. Germline assignment: CDR1 SEHNR and CDR2 FQNEAQ (reference sequence). Losses at the gene ends were 5 bases for V and 0 bases for J; bases not matched to a gene: 3. CDR3 sequence: CASSITSDQETQYF. CDR3 nucleotide sequence: TGTGCCAGCAGCATTACTAGCGACCAAGAGACCCAGTACTTC. Full variable domain (outside the CDR3, taken from reference TRBV7-9 and TRBJ2-5): DTGVSQNPRHKITKRGQNVTFRCDPISEHNRLYWYRQTLGQGPEFLTYFQNEAQLEKSRLLSDRFSAERPKGSFSTLEIQRTEQGDSAMYLCASSITSDQETQYFGPGTRLLVL.

This clone has at least ten counts. The rearrangement uses TRBV4-2 and TRBJ2-5; a weak D match, TRBD2 (6 bases). From germline, CDR1 is LGHNA and CDR2 YNFKEQ. There are 17 residues in the CDR3. Trimming took off 4 bases at V and 4 bases at J, with 22 bases between the two ends. The CDR3 bases are TGTGCCAGCAGCCCTGCTGCGGGGAACCGGGCCGGAGAGACCCAGTACTTC. This sequence encodes CASSPAAGNRAGETQYF.

This rearrangement joins TRBV6-5 to TRBJ2-3; D might be TRBD2 (6 bases). The germline gives CDR1 MNHEY, CDR2 SVGAGI. Trimming removed 2 bases at V and 1 base at J, with 10 bases between. The CDR3 has 15 amino acids. CDR3 in amino acids: CASSYRASGTDTQYF. CDR3 nucleotide sequence: TGTGCCAGCAGTTACCGGGCTAGCGGCACAGATACGCAGTATTTT.

As for this clone: An end of the junction does not agree with germline; a read error may underlie this. The chain joins TRBV7-7 to TRBJ2-2; a weak D match, TRBD2 (6 bases). Per the germline V gene, CDR1 is SSHAT and CDR2 is FNYEAQ (reference sequence). The CDR3 spans 19 residues. CDR3 in DNA: TGTGCTAGCAGCCCGGCAGGAGGGCACCAACGCGCGAACACCGGGGAGCTGTTTTTT. Amino acids: CASSPAGGHQRANTGELFF.